This T cell receptor (beta chain) was identified in a study of graft-versus-host responses after intestinal transplantation. Looking at the study overall: Every recipient had anti-thymocyte globulin induction and about three years of tacrolimus plus steroids.

The repertoire was sequenced with immunoSEQ multiplex PCR; TCRdb's copy has only in-frame clones and lacks some. This sample has roughly 56,000 clones, with 90% to 95% found just once. The receptor was isolated from a human patient who received an intestinal transplant, so some T cells may come from the graft donor. The sequences come from PBMCs, collected about 120 days after intestinal transplantation.

CDR3 bases: TGCGCCAGCAGCTTGGACAGACTAGCGAGCAGCTCCTACAATGAGCAGTTCTTC. Its protein is CASSLDRLASSSYNEQFF. This rearrangement joins TRBV5-1 to TRBJ2-1; TRBD2 matches at 8 bases. The CDR3 covers 18 residues. CDR1 is SGHRS and CDR2 is YFSETQ in the germline V gene. V trimming: 0 bases; J trimming: 0 bases; junction bases outside the gene matches: 8.